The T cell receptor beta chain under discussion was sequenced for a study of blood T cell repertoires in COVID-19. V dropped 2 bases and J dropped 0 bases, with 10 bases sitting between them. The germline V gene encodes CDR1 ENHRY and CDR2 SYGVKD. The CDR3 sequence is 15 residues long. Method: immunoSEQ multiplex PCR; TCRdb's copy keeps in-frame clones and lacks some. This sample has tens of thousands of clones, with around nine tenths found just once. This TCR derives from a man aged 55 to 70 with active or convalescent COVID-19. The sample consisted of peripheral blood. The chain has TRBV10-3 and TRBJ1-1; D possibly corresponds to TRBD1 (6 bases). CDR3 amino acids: CAISERGALNTEAFF. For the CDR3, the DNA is TGTGCCATCAGTGAGCGGGGGGCATTGAACACTGAAGCTTTCTTT.